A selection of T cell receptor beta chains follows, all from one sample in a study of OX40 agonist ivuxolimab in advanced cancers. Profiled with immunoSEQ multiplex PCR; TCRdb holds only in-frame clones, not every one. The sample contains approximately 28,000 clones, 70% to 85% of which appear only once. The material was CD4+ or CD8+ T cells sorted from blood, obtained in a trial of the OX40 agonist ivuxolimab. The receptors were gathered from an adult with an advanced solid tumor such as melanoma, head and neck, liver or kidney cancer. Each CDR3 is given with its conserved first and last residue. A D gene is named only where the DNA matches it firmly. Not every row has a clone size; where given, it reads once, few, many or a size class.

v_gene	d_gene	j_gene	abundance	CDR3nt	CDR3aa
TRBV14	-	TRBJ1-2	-	TGTGCCAGCAGCCAAGGGACCAACTATGGCTACACCTTC	CASSQGTNYGYTF
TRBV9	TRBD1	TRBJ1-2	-	TGTGCCAGCAGCGCCGGGACAGGTTCTAACTATGGCTACACCTTC	CASSAGTGSNYGYTF
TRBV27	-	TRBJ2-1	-	TGTGCCAGCAGTTTATCGGTCGGGAGCTCCTACAATGAGCAGTTCTTC	CASSLSVGSSYNEQFF
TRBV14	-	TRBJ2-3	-	TGTGCCAGCAGCCAAGATCTTGGGGGGCTCTCCACAGATACGCAGTATTTT	CASSQDLGGLSTDTQYF
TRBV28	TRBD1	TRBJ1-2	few	TGTGCCAGCATCCCAGCAGGGGGACTGTCAGACGGCTACACCTTC	CASIPAGGLSDGYTF
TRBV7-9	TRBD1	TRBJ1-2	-	TGTGCCAGCAGCCCAGCCACAGGGGGCGCACACTATGGCTACACCTTC	CASSPATGGAHYGYTF
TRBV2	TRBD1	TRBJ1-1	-	TGTGCCAGCAGTGAAAGGACAGGGGGTAAGGACACTGAAGCTTTCTTT	CASSERTGGKDTEAFF
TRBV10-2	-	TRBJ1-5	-	TGCGCCAGCAGTGGAGACCCACAGGGCCCGAATCAGCCCCAGCATTTT	CASSGDPQGPNQPQHF
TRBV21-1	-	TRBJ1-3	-	TGTGCCAGCAGCCATCGGCGGCAGGAAAACACCATATATTTT	CASSHRRQENTIYF
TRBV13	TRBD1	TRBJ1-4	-	TGTGCCAGCAGCTTACGAGATTGGCGGACAGGGGGCTCCAATAATGAAAAACTGTTTTTT	CASSLRDWRTGGSNNEKLFF
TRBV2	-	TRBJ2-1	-	TGTGCCAGCAGGGGGTACGAGCAGTTCTTC	CASRGYEQFF
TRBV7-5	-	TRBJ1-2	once	TGTGTCAGAAGCCTAAAAGACAGGGAGGCTAACTATGGCTACACCTTC	CVRSLKDREANYGYTF
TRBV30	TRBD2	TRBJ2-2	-	TGTGCCTGGAGCCCTGGGGGGGAAGCCGGGGAGCTGTTTTTT	CAWSPGGEAGELFF
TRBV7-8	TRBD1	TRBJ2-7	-	TGTGCCAGCAGCTTATCAGTTGGGACAGGGTCGGTCTACGAGCAGTACTTC	CASSLSVGTGSVYEQYF
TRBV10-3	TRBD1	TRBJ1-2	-	TGTGCCATCAGTGAGTCGCTGAACAGGGGGGACGGCTACACCTTC	CAISESLNRGDGYTF
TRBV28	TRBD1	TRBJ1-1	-	TGTGCCAGCAGTATTGGACAGGGGGGCACTGAAGCTTTCTTT	CASSIGQGGTEAFF
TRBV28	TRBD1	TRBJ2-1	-	TGTGCCAGCAGTCGGGACAGGGGGGGGGATGAGCAGTTCTTC	CASSRDRGGDEQFF
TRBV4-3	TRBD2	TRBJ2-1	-	TGCGCCAGCAGCCTGGACGGGACTAGCGGGAGAATACCCTACAATGAGCAGTTCTTC	CASSLDGTSGRIPYNEQFF
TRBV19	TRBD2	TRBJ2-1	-	TGTGCCAGTAGTGGCGGACTAGCGGGGTTTAGCTCCTACAATGAGCAGTTCTTC	CASSGGLAGFSSYNEQFF
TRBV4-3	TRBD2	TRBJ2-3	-	TGCGCCAGCAGCCAAGCGCTAGCGGGAGGGCCAGATACGCAGTATTTT	CASSQALAGGPDTQYF
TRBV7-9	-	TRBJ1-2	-	TGTGCCAGCAGCCCCGAATCAGGGGAGGGCCTCTATGGCTACACCTTC	CASSPESGEGLYGYTF
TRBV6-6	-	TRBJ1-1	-	TGTGCCAGCAGTTACTCGACCGGGGTCTCCTCGACTGAAGCTTTCTTT	CASSYSTGVSSTEAFF
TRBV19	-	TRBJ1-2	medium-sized	TGTGCCAGTACCCCATCGGGGTGGGGCTACACCTTC	CASTPSGWGYTF
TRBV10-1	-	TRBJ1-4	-	TGCGCCAGCAGCCCCGGGCCAACTAATGAAAAACTGTTTTTT	CASSPGPTNEKLFF
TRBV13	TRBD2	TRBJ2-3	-	TGTGCCAGCAGCACGGGACTAGCTGGCCCAGATACGCAGTATTTT	CASSTGLAGPDTQYF
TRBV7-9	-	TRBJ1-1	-	TGTGCCAGCATCGACAAGAACACTGAAGCTTTCTTT	CASIDKNTEAFF
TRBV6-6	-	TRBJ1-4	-	TGTGCCAGCAGTACGGGGGAGGGCTTTGAAAAACTGTTTTTT	CASSTGEGFEKLFF
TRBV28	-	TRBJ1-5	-	TGTGCCAGCAGCCCCCGGCAGGAGGGGGGTCAGCCCCAGCATTTT	CASSPRQEGGQPQHF
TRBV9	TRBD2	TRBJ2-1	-	TGTGCCAGCAGCGTAGAGGGACTAGCGGGAGAGGGAAATGAGCAGCTCTTC	CASSVEGLAGEGNEQLF
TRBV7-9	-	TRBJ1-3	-	TGTGCCAGCGCGAATCCGGGGGGTAGGGGCTCTGGAAACACCATATATTTT	CASANPGGRGSGNTIYF
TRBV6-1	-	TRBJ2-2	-	TGTGCCAGCAGTGAAGGAGCTGGGATTACCGGGGAGCTGTTTTTT	CASSEGAGITGELFF
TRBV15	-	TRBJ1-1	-	TGTGCCACCAGCAGACTCTTTACACACGCTTTCTTT	CATSRLFTHAFF
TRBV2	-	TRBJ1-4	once	TGTGCCAGCAGTACCGGAGAAACTAATGAAAAACTGTTTTTT	CASSTGETNEKLFF
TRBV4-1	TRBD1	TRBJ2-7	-	TGCGCCAGCAGCCAAGATATGGGGACAGCCTACGAGCAGTACTTC	CASSQDMGTAYEQYF
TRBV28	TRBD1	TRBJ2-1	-	TGTGCCAGCAGCCTGGGACAGAACAATGAGCAGTTCTTC	CASSLGQNNEQFF
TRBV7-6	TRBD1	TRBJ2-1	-	TGTGCCAGCAGCGACCCCCGGGACAGGGGAGACGATGAGCAGTTCTTC	CASSDPRDRGDDEQFF
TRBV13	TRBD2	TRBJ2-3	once	TGTGCCAGCGACTTAGCGGGAGGGGTAAGGGCAGATACGCAGTATTTT	CASDLAGGVRADTQYF
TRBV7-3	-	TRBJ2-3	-	TGTGCCAGCAGCTTATACCAGGGCCGCACAGATACGCAGTATTTT	CASSLYQGRTDTQYF
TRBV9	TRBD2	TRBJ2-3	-	TGTGCCAGCAGCGGAACTAGCGCAGATACGCAGTATTTT	CASSGTSADTQYF
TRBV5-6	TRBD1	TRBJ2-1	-	TGTGCCAGCAGCTTGGACAGGGGACCCTACAATGAGCAGTTCTTC	CASSLDRGPYNEQFF
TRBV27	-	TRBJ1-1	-	TGTGCCAGCAGTTTGGGCACGAACACTGAAGCCTTCTTT	CASSLGTNTEAFF
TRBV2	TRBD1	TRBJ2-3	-	TGTGCCAGCTTGGGACAGGGGACAGATACGCAGTATTTT	CASLGQGTDTQYF
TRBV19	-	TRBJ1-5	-	TGTGCCAGTAGTAGACCAAGGGAATATTATAGCAATCAGCCCCAGCATTTT	CASSRPREYYSNQPQHF
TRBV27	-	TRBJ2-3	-	TGTGCCAGCAGTCCTTTCGGGGTTACTAGCACAGATACGCAGTATTTT	CASSPFGVTSTDTQYF
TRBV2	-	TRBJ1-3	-	TGTGCCAGCGGCCAACATGTCTCTGGAAACACCATATATTTT	CASGQHVSGNTIYF
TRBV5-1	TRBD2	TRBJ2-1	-	TGCGCCAGCAGCTTGGTAGCGGGGACCTACAATGAGCAGTTCTTC	CASSLVAGTYNEQFF
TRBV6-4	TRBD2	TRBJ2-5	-	TGTGCCAGCAGTAGCGGGACTAGCGAGGGAGAGACCCAGTACTTC	CASSSGTSEGETQYF